This TCR beta chain stems from a study of blood T cell repertoires in COVID-19. This clone has more than one count but fewer than ten. Trimming shortened V by 3 bases and J by 1 base, and 11 bases separated the two germline ends. This CDR3 spans 15 amino acids. Germline V gene data show CDR1 as KGHDR and CDR2 as SFDVKD. As processed by the authors: The authors estimated nucleated cell counts from reference gene primer amplification. Assay used: immunoSEQ multiplex PCR; TCRdb lists only in-frame clones, some missing. Clone size and V and J calls were adopted from that table, with D and trimming inferred from the DNA. Of just over 95,000 clones in the sample, about 80% are singletons; the top ten hold 3.5% to 5%.

The TCR originated in a man between 60 and 75 years old with acute or convalescent COVID-19. Sequenced material: peripheral blood. This chain links TRBV24-1 with TRBJ1-2, with D hard to call. The CDR3 DNA follows: TGTGCCACCAGTGATCGAAGAGGAATTAACTATGGCTACACCTTC. Its protein product is CATSDRRGINYGYTF.